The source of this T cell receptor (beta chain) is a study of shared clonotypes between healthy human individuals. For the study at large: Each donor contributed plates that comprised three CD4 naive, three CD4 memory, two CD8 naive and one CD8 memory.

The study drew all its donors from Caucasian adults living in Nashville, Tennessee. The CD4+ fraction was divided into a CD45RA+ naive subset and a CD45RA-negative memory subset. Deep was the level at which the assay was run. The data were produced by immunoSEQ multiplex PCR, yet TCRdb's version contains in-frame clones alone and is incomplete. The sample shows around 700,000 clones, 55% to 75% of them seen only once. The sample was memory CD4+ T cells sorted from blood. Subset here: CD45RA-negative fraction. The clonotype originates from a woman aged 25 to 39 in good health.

The CDR3 spells CASTSGSLGEQFF. The CDR3 nucleotides read TGCGCCAGCACTAGCGGGAGTTTGGGTGAGCAGTTCTTC. This chain links TRBV5-1 with TRBJ2-1; TRBD2 agrees at 10 bases. The CDR3 has 13 amino acids. The junction had 6 bases not matched to a gene; V was cut back by 6 bases and J by 9 bases. The germline CDR1 and CDR2 sequences are SGHRS and YFSETQ.